This T cell receptor beta chain comes out of a study of T cells in Graves' hyperthyroidism and ophthalmopathy. About the research overall: Peripheral blood collection took place at initial diagnosis, before any treatment.

In its sample, this clonotype was seen many times. The antigen is undetermined. Findings and limits, study-wide: Ophthalmopathy prediction by the model preceded onset by a median about 6.8 months.

Amplified regions were TCR beta CDR3 sequences from RNA transcripts. TCR CDR3 regions were first amplified by RT-PCR with HTBI primers. From the multiplex PCR reads, TCRdb called clonotypes with MiXCR, one entry per CDR3 protein. The sample includes around 280,000 distinct CDR3 sequences, about 14% of them seen just once. Those patients with uncontrolled infection, other autoimmune disease, pregnancy or lactation were excluded. The germline V gene has CDR1 MNHNY and CDR2 SVGAGI (reference sequence). V lost 2 bases to trimming and J lost 3 bases; unmatched junction nucleotides: 4. The CDR3 sequence is 17 residues long.

What was sequenced was blood. The sequence was obtained from a woman under 40 with Graves' hyperthyroidism that later progressed to Graves' ophthalmopathy. The chain uses TRBV6-6 and TRBJ2-2; TRBD2 matches at 12 bases. The chain's CDR3 is CASSYRLAGEYTGELFF. Written as DNA, the CDR3 is TGTGCCAGCAGTTACCGACTAGCGGGAGAGTACACCGGGGAGCTGTTTTTT.